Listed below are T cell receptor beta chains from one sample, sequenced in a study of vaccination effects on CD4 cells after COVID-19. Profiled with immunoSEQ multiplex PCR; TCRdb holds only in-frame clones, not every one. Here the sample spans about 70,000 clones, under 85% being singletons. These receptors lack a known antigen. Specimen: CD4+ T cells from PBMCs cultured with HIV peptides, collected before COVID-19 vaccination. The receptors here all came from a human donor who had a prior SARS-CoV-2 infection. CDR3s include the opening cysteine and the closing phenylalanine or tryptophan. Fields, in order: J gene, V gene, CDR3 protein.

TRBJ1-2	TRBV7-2	CASSTRTGTGYGYTF
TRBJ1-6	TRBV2	CASSELVGSPLHF
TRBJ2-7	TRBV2	CASMSFRTDRSYEQYF
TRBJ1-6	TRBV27	CASRPVSSYNSPLHF
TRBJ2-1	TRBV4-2	CASSRGTGDDQKQFF
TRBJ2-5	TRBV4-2	CASTPLSSGQAETQYF
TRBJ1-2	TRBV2	CASSVGGYTF
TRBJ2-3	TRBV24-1	CATAGTSGDTQYF
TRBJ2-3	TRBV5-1	CASSLNSGDTQYF
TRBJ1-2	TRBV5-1	CASSTGQGSSANYGYTF
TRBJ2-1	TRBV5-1	CASSPGLAGLYEQFF
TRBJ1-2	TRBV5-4	CASSKRTPEGGYTF
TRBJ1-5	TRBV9	CASSVAGTAGQPQHF
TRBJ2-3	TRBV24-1	CATSDFGTSGRADTQYF
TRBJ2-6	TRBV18	CASSPRGATGANVLTF
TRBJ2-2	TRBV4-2	CASSELAGRQTGELFF
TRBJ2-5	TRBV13	CASSSGPQETQYF
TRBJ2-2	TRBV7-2	CASSYVTGGANTGELFF
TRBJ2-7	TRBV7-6	CASSDLTSARSYEQYF
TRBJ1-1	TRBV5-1	CASSLQYGGTEAFF
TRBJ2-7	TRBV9	CASSPTASGRYSEQYF
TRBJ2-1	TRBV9	CASSVGGGYNEQFF
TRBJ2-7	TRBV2	CASSEFLSRGRHEQYF
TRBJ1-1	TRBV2	CASRSRDRVVAFF
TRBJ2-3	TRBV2	CASSEEVYVVGTDTQYF
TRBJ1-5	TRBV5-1	CASSLTLSGGNNQPQHF
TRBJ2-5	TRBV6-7	CASSYSGLAGYGETQYF
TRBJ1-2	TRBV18	CASSPQTGRNYGYTF
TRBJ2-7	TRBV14	CASSPTNPYEQYF
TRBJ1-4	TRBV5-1	CASSLGGAGEKLFF